These T cell receptor beta chains were read from a single sample in a study of radiation and T cells in renal cell carcinoma. Assay: immunoSEQ multiplex PCR; the TCRdb copy retains only in-frame clones and omits some. The sample shows 15,000 to 20,000 clones, about 50% of them seen only once. The material sequenced was tumor tissue, taken from a patient whose treatment included radiotherapy and nephrectomy. The receptors derive from a middle-aged man with renal cell carcinoma. CDR3s leave out the opening cysteine and the closing phenylalanine or tryptophan.

V	J	CDR3
TRBV6-1	TRBJ2-1	ASAGGSYNEQF
TRBV19	TRBJ2-2	ASSGRQGASSLDTGELF
TRBV6-6	TRBJ1-1	ASSSLGISTEAF
TRBV19	TRBJ2-3	ASSIVRDGDTQY
TRBV2	TRBJ2-2	ASLGHRNTGELF
TRBV4-1	TRBJ2-2	ASSHLVPGELF
TRBV4-1	TRBJ1-2	ASSQTAGYALNHGYT
TRBV6-5	TRBJ2-3	ASKESGARTDTQY
TRBV5-4	TRBJ1-4	ARIKLRRDVNEKLF
TRBV27	TRBJ1-1	ASSGQGAWSTEAF
TRBV21-1	TRBJ2-3	ASTPGDRAATQY
TRBV30	TRBJ2-7	ALTRTPSSYEQY
TRBV4-2	TRBJ2-3	ASSQGSSADTQY
TRBV6-6	TRBJ2-7	ASTPRTPSYEQY
TRBV6-5	TRBJ1-2	ASSRTGIWYGYT
TRBV10-3	TRBJ2-7	AIRPGTGSYEQY
TRBV7-9	TRBJ1-1	ASERGSLAVLNTEAF
TRBV10-3	TRBJ2-7	AISETSYEQY
TRBV4-3	TRBJ2-6	ASSQNSGANVLT
TRBV18	TRBJ1-2	ASSPEGPQYGYT
TRBV6-1	TRBJ2-1	ASSGWLAGNVYEQF
TRBV28	TRBJ1-2	AGSKTVNYGYT
TRBV7-2	TRBJ1-3	ASSLVGGSGNTIY
TRBV11-2	TRBJ1-3	ASSFGTGAFSGNTIY
TRBV7-2	TRBJ2-7	ASSLIEGASYEQY
TRBV18	TRBJ1-3	ASSPNQAASSGNTIY
TRBV7-9	TRBJ1-4	ASSSDRGAEKLF
TRBV7-8	TRBJ2-1	ASSPPGEGQGDNEQF
TRBV9	TRBJ2-1	ASSVQVSEQF
TRBV7-7	TRBJ2-7	ASSPQAGAQGGEQY
TRBV19	TRBJ2-6	ASRTTGSGANVLT
TRBV7-9	TRBJ1-1	ASSLAGEGSTEAF
TRBV5-8	TRBJ1-5	ASSYRDQPQH
TRBV6-1	TRBJ1-1	ASRELMNTEAF
TRBV19	TRBJ2-5	ASSAQEQETQY
TRBV7-2	TRBJ2-5	ASSLELVGETQY
TRBV19	TRBJ2-1	ASSLHRDRQF
TRBV27	TRBJ2-2	ASSSWTANTGELF
TRBV30	TRBJ1-1	AWGKQGLAEAF
TRBV9	TRBJ2-3	ASSVDNTDTQY
TRBV4-3	TRBJ2-1	ASSELAGEQF
TRBV18	TRBJ2-7	ASSQVDPYEQY
TRBV18	TRBJ2-1	ASSPRLAGGEGEQF
TRBV9	TRBJ2-1	ASSVDGGSGTYNEQF
TRBV5-1	TRBJ2-2	ASSLAGRGTGELF
TRBV5-1	TRBJ2-2	ASSLDGRTGELF
TRBV5-1	TRBJ2-5	ASSLGVRQTSQETQY
TRBV5-1	TRBJ1-6	ASSLGGQGYSPLH
TRBV5-1	TRBJ2-7	ASSLEGFSYEQY
TRBV23-1	TRBJ1-5	ASSQFPDSHSPHQPQH
TRBV13	TRBJ2-7	ASSPRSFNEQY
TRBV11-2	TRBJ2-7	ASSLNLQGAVYEQY
TRBV6-1	TRBJ2-5	ASSEIAGGETQY
TRBV11-2	TRBJ2-2	ASSVQGATGELF
TRBV10-3	TRBJ2-7	AISESTSGGISYEQY
TRBV19	TRBJ1-2	ASNAGTGYGYT
TRBV5-1	TRBJ1-2	ASSLGQPLANYGYT
TRBV10-3	TRBJ2-7	AIARLSYEQY